Following are 26 T cell receptor beta chains from one sample sequenced in a study of human T cells and chemical hapten exposure. Time point reported: patch test 3, about 24 weeks after DPC sensitization. As to treatment: therapeutic diphenylcyclopropenone sensitization with weekly scalp DPC. TCRdb fed the RACE reads into MiXCR, producing one record per CDR3 protein. Of roughly 100,000 distinct CDR3 sequences in the sample, around 34% were seen once. Specimen: whole blood, collected in connection with sensitization to the hapten diphenylcyclopropenone (DPC). The receptors come from a man in his forties with alopecia areata. Some clones in this sample may be carry-over from other donors' samples.

V and J are TRBV9 and TRBJ2-2; 10 bases are a match to TRBD1. This CDR3 region has 15 residues. Germline V CDR1 and CDR2: SGDLS, YYNGEE. Trimming removed 4 bases from V and 4 bases from J; junction bases left unmatched: 4. The CDR3 nucleotides read TGTGCCAGCAGCCCCCGGACAGGGGGCACCGGGGAGCTGTTTTTT. This gives the protein CASSPRTGGTGELFF.

CDR3 DNA sequence: TGTGCCACCAGTCAACAGGGGGCCCCTGGGGCCAACGTCCTGACTTTC. This codes for CATSQQGAPGANVLTF. This chain uses TRBV24-1 with TRBJ2-6; 9 bases are a match to TRBD1. Germline CDR1 and CDR2: KGHDR and SFDVKD. V lost 6 bases and J lost 2; bases outside the gene matches: 4. CDR3 length: 16 residues.

V and J are TRBV6-2 or TRBV6-3 and TRBJ1-1; D not resolved. V was pared by 0 bases and J by 4 bases, with 9 bases between. Germline V lookup: CDR1 MNHEY, CDR2 SVGEGT. CDR3 length: 14 amino acids. Here the CDR3 reads CASSYSALGTEAFF. CDR3 nucleotide sequence: TGTGCCAGCAGTTACTCAGCTCTTGGCACTGAAGCTTTCTTT.

V is TRBV6-6 and J is TRBJ2-3, with 7 bases fitting TRBD2. This CDR3 is 14 amino acids long. CDR1 MNHNY and CDR2 SVGAGI come from the germline V gene (reference sequence). Trimming at V came to 2 bases and at J to 8 bases, leaving 7 bases not matched to a gene. The DNA of the CDR3 is TGTGCCAGCAGTTACGGTGGACTAGATGGTACGCAGTATTTT. It codes for CASSYGGLDGTQYF.

The rearrangement uses TRBV29-1 and TRBJ1-5; D ambiguous. The ends were cut back, 7 bases at V and 1 base at J, with 8 bases in the middle. The CDR3 extends over 12 amino acids. Germline V lookup: CDR1 SQVTM, CDR2 ANQGSEA. The CDR3 spells CSDSRSNQPQHF. Written as DNA, the CDR3 is TGCAGCGACAGCAGGAGCAATCAGCCCCAGCATTTT.

This clonotype was seen more than once but under ten times. The chain joins TRBV24-1 to TRBJ2-3; 10 positions match TRBD1. Looked up from germline, CDR1 is KGHDR and CDR2 is SFDVKD. This CDR3 region has 16 residues. The V and J ends lost 2 bases and 2 bases, in that order; junction bases with no gene match: 3. The chain's CDR3 is CATSDSGTGDTDTQYF. In DNA form, the CDR3 reads TGTGCCACCAGTGATTCCGGGACAGGGGACACAGATACGCAGTATTTT.

This clonotype was detected only a few times. The rearrangement links TRBV7-2 to TRBJ2-3; D is uncertain. Germline assignment: CDR1 SGHTA and CDR2 FQGNSA. This CDR3 spans 14 amino acids. V was shortened by 1 base and J by 7 bases, with 12 bases between the two germline ends. CDR3 in amino acids: CASSLEPGKNTQYF. CDR3 sequence (DNA): TGTGCCAGCAGCTTAGAGCCTGGGAAAAATACGCAGTATTTT.

The rearrangement uses TRBV10-3 and TRBJ1-4; no definite D call. The ends were cut back, 3 bases at V and 4 bases at J, with 12 bases in the middle. Germline V lookup: CDR1 ENHRY, CDR2 SYGVKD. The CDR3 totals 15 residues. CDR3 in amino acids: CAISDGRNNNEKLFF. DNA of the CDR3: TGTGCCATCAGTGACGGCCGAAACAATAATGAAAAACTGTTTTTT.

V usage is TRBV19 and J usage is TRBJ2-2, with D possibly called TRBD1 or TRBD2 (6 bases each). Per germline, CDR1 LNHDA and CDR2 SQIVND (reference sequence). Trimming pared 3 bases from V and 5 bases from J, leaving 13 bases between. This CDR3 is 15 amino acids long. The CDR3 is CASSMSGAGTGELFF. The CDR3 DNA reads TGTGCCAGTAGTATGTCGGGGGCCGGGACCGGGGAGCTGTTTTTT.

J is TRBJ2-1 and V is TRBV20-1; D gene unclear. V lost 3 bases to trimming and J lost 0 bases, with 12 bases between them. This CDR3 has 15 amino acids. Germline CDR1 and CDR2: DFQATT and SNEGSKA (reference sequence). The CDR3 spells CSARGSGYSYNEQFF. The CDR3 DNA reads TGCAGTGCTAGGGGATCTGGCTACTCCTACAATGAGCAGTTCTTC.

The chain uses TRBV20-1 and TRBJ2-7; 9 bases are shared with TRBD1. Trimming at V came to 4 bases and at J to 2 bases, leaving 3 bases not matched to a gene. Germline CDR1 is DFQATT and CDR2 is SNEGSKA (reference sequence). The CDR3 runs to 13 residues. The CDR3 nucleotides are TGCAGTGCTAAAGGGGACAGGGCCTACGAGCAGTACTTC. This translates into CSAKGDRAYEQYF.

This clonotype was seen more than once but under ten times. CDR3 sequence: CASSPDRDTDTQYF. CDR3 DNA sequence: TGCGCCAGCAGCCCTGACAGGGACACAGATACGCAGTATTTT. The chain recombines TRBV5-1 with TRBJ2-3, with 7 bases aligning to TRBD1. The CDR3 has 14 amino acids. V was clipped by 4 bases and J by 2 bases; unmatched bases: 4. CDR1 and CDR2 (germline): SGHRS, YFSETQ.

The J gene is TRBJ2-2, the V gene TRBV20-1; D may be TRBD1 (5 bases). V lost 2 bases and J 6 bases, leaving 16 bases between the germline ends. The CDR3 runs to 15 residues. Germline CDR1 is DFQATT and CDR2 is SNEGSKA (reference sequence). The CDR3: CSARQGAEWAGELFF. The CDR3 DNA sequence: TGCAGTGCTAGACAGGGTGCCGAGTGGGCCGGGGAGCTGTTTTTT.

The chain joins TRBV9 to TRBJ1-2, with no clear D. Germline loops: CDR1 SGDLS, CDR2 YYNGEE. This CDR3 has 14 residues. Trimming removed 0 bases from V and 3 bases from J, with 9 bases in between. CDR3 residues: CASSVDYRDYGYTF. DNA for the CDR3: TGTGCCAGCAGCGTAGACTACAGAGACTATGGCTACACCTTC.

The V and J genes are TRBV27 and TRBJ2-7; no definite D call. Trimming pared 2 bases from V and 3 bases from J, leaving 8 bases between. This CDR3 contains 13 residues. The germline V gene has CDR1 MNHEY and CDR2 SMNVEV (reference sequence). The CDR3 sequence is CASSLGQNYEQYF. CDR3 sequence (DNA): TGTGCCAGCAGTTTAGGGCAGAACTACGAGCAGTACTTC.

The V and J genes are TRBV5-1 and TRBJ2-5; D could derive from TRBD1 or TRBD2 (6 bases each). Looked up from germline, CDR1 is SGHRS and CDR2 is YFSETQ. The V gene lost 0 bases and the J gene lost 5 bases, with 14 bases spanning the gap. The length of the CDR3 is 15 residues. This CDR3 is CASSLVGLGGETQYF. CDR3 nucleotides: TGCGCCAGCAGCTTGGTGGGATTGGGGGGCGAGACCCAGTACTTC. The entire variable domain, with the rest obtained from reference TRBV5-1 and TRBJ2-5, is as follows: KAGVTQTPRYLIKTRGQQVTLSCSPISGHRSVSWYQQTPGQGLQFLFEYFSETQRNKGNFPGRFSGRQFSNSRSEMNVSTLELGDSALYLCASSLVGLGGETQYFGPGTRLLVL.

This clonotype was seen only a few times. The chain joins TRBV10-3 to TRBJ1-5; 10 positions agree with TRBD1. This CDR3 is built from 16 residues. The germline V gene has CDR1 ENHRY and CDR2 SYGVKD. The V and J ends lost 0 bases and 5 bases, in that order; junction bases with no gene match: 4. The CDR3 DNA follows: TGTGCCATCAGTGAGTCGACAGGGGGCGCGTATCAGCCCCAGCATTTT. Its translation is CAISESTGGAYQPQHF.

This clonotype occurred once. The CDR3 reads CSVEQGDEKLFF. Written as DNA, the CDR3 is TGCAGCGTTGAACAGGGTGACGAAAAACTGTTTTTT. V and J are TRBV29-1 and TRBJ1-4, with D perhaps TRBD1 (5 bases). The CDR3 contains 12 residues. CDR1 is SQVTM, CDR2 ANQGSEA, per germline. Trimming took 2 bases from V and 8 from J, leaving 9 bases between them.

The chain recombines TRBV28 with TRBJ2-7, with 13 bases aligning to TRBD2. This CDR3 contains 13 residues. V gave up 4 bases and J gave up 7 bases; unmatched junction bases: 1. Looked up from germline, CDR1 is MDHEN and CDR2 is SYDVKM. The CDR3 DNA reads as TGTGCCAGCAGTTGGGGACTAGCGGGGGAGCAGTACTTC. This sequence encodes CASSWGLAGEQYF.

A few counts support this clonotype. This chain links TRBV10-3 with TRBJ2-3; D may be TRBD1 (6 bases). Germline CDR1 reads ENHRY; CDR2 reads SYGVKD. V was clipped by 8 bases and J by 1 base, with 13 bases between them. CDR3 length equals 14 residues. This CDR3 reads CAISYPGGTDTQYF. The CDR3 DNA is TGTGCCATCTCTTACCCAGGGGGCACAGATACGCAGTATTTT.

This chain's CDR3 is CATSDRIAGGGRLANVLTF. Here the CDR3 DNA reads TGTGCCACCAGTGATCGCATAGCGGGGGGTGGACGGTTAGCGAACGTCCTGACTTTC. This sequence joins TRBV24-1 and TRBJ2-6, with 10 bases that match TRBD2. Losses at the gene ends were 3 bases for V and 10 bases for J; bases not matched to a gene: 17. The CDR3 spans 19 residues. Germline loops: CDR1 KGHDR, CDR2 SFDVKD.

The chain employs TRBV27 and TRBJ1-6; D unclear. Trimming cost V 1 base and J 9 bases, with 13 bases left between them. Germline CDR1 reads MNHEY; CDR2 reads SMNVEV (reference sequence). The CDR3 length is 15 residues. Here the CDR3 reads CASSLYDQAVSPLHF. In DNA, the CDR3 is TGTGCCAGCAGTTTATATGACCAAGCAGTTTCACCCCTCCACTTT.

This clonotype was observed a handful of times. J is TRBJ2-5 and V is TRBV20-1; 11 bases map to TRBD2. V was clipped by 0 bases and J by 2 bases; unmatched bases: 5. This CDR3 has 16 amino acids. Germline V gives CDR1 DFQATT, CDR2 SNEGSKA (reference sequence). In nucleotides, the CDR3 is TGCAGTGCTAGAGATGTGGGACTAGCGGCACAAGAGACCCAGTACTTC. Protein: CSARDVGLAAQETQYF.

This sequence joins TRBV3-1 and TRBJ2-1; D unresolved. Per the germline V gene, CDR1 is LGHDT and CDR2 is YNNKEL (reference sequence). With 4 bases removed from V and 4 bases from J, the gap between germline ends came to 20 bases. The CDR3 consists of 17 residues. The CDR3 region is CASSPLVVSVTYNEQFF. The CDR3 DNA reads as TGTGCCAGCAGCCCTTTAGTCGTAAGCGTGACATACAATGAGCAGTTCTTC.

The chain is built from TRBV20-1 and TRBJ2-3; 11 nucleotides line up with TRBD2. The germline CDR1 and CDR2 sequences are DFQATT and SNEGSKA (reference sequence). CDR3 length equals 16 residues. J was trimmed by 0 bases and V by 6 bases; bases with no gene match: 8. CDR3: CSAPHTSGSSTDTQYF. In DNA form, the CDR3 reads TGCAGTGCCCCCCATACTAGCGGGAGCAGCACAGATACGCAGTATTTT.

This clonotype appeared a few times. V is TRBV27 and J is TRBJ2-6; D tentatively reads TRBD1 or TRBD2 (6 bases each). The CDR3 is 18 amino acids. Germline CDR1 is MNHEY and CDR2 is SMNVEV (reference sequence). V was trimmed by 3 bases and J by 0 bases, leaving 15 bases between them. DNA of the CDR3: TGTGCCAGCAGTTTGCTTTGGCGGGACAACTCTGGGGCCAACGTCCTGACTTTC. Encoded protein: CASSLLWRDNSGANVLTF.